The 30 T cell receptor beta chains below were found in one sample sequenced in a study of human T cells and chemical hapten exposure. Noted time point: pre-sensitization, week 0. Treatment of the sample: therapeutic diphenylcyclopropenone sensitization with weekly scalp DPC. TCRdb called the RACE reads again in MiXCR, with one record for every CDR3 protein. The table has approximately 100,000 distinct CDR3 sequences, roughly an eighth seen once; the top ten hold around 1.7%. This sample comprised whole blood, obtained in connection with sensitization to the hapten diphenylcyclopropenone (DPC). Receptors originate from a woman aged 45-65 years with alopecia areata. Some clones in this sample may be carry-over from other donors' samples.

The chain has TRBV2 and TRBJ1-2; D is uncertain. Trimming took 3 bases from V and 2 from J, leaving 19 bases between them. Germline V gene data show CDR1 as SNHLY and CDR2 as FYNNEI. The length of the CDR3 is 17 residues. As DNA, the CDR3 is TGTGCCAGCAGTGATTCGAGTAGGGTTTTTCGGAACTATGGCTACACCTTC. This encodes CASSDSSRVFRNYGYTF.

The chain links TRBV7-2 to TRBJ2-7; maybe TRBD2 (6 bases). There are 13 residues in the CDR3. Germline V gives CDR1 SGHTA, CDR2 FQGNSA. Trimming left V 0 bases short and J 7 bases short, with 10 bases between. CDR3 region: CASSLALGGEQYF. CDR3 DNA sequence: TGTGCCAGCAGCTTAGCGCTTGGAGGGGAGCAGTACTTC.

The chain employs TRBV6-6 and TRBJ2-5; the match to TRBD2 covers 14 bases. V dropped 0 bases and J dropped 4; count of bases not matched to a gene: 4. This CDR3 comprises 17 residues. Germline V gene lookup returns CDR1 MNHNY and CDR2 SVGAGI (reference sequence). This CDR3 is CASSYSTSGRAPETQYF. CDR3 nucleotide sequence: TGTGCCAGCAGTTACTCGACTAGCGGGAGGGCCCCAGAGACCCAGTACTTC.

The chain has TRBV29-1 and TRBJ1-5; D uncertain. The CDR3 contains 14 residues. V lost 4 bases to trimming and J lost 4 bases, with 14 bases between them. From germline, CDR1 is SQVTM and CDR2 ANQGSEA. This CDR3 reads CSVGTAGINQPQHF. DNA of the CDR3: TGCAGCGTTGGAACGGCAGGTATTAATCAGCCCCAGCATTTT.

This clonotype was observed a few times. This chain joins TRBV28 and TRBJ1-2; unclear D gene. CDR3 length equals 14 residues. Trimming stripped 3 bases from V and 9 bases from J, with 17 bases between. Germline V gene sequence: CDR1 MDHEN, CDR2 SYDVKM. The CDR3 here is CASSFLSTPGSYTF. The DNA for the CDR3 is TGTGCCAGCAGTTTCCTTTCGACCCCAGGAAGCTACACCTTC.

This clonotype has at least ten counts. The CDR3 region is CASSPLGVPRLAKNIQYF. The CDR3 coding sequence is TGTGCCAGCAGTCCCCTCGGTGTCCCCCGCCTAGCCAAAAACATTCAGTACTTC. The chain employs TRBV28 and TRBJ2-4; D gene ambiguous. The germline gives CDR1 MDHEN, CDR2 SYDVKM. The ends were cut back, 5 bases at V and 0 bases at J, with 20 bases in the middle. The length of the CDR3 is 18 residues.

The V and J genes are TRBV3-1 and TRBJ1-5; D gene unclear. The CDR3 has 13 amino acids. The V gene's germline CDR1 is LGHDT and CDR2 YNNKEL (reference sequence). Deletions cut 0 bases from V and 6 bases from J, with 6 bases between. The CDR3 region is CASSQDMSQPQHF. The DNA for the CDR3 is TGTGCCAGCAGCCAAGATATGAGTCAGCCCCAGCATTTT.

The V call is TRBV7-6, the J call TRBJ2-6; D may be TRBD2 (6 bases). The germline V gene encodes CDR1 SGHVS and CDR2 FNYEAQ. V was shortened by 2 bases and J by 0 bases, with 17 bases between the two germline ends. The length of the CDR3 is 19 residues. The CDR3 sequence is CASSLYGTHGFSGANVLTF. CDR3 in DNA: TGTGCCAGCAGCTTATACGGGACTCACGGTTTCTCTGGGGCCAACGTCCTGACTTTC.

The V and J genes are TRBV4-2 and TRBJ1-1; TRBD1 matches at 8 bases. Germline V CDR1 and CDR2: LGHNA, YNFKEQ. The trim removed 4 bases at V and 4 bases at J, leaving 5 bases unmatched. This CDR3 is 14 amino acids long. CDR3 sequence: CASSPTGDGTEAFF. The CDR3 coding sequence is TGTGCCAGCAGCCCGACAGGGGACGGCACTGAAGCTTTCTTT.

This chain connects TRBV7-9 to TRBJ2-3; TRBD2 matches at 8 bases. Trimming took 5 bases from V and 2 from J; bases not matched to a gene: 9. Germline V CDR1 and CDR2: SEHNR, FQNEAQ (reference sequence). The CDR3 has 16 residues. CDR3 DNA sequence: TGTGCCAGCAGCCCCCCGGTAGCGGGGCCCACAGATACGCAGTATTTT. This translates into CASSPPVAGPTDTQYF.

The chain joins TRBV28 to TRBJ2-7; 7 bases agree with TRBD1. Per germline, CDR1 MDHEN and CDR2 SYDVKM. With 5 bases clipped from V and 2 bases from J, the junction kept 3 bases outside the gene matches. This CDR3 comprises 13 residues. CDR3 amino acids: CASSGDRAYEQYF. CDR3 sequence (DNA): TGTGCCAGCAGTGGGGACAGAGCCTACGAGCAGTACTTC.

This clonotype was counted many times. The CDR3 coding sequence is TGTGCCAGCAGCGTCGGTCATAGCAATCAGCCCCAGCATTTT. Its translation is CASSVGHSNQPQHF. This chain connects TRBV7-9 to TRBJ1-5; D not certain. CDR1 is SEHNR, CDR2 FQNEAQ, per germline (reference sequence). This CDR3 has 14 residues. V was cut by 5 bases and J by 0 bases, with 8 bases left in between.

The CDR3 sequence: CATHDRTVRNEKLFF. The CDR3 region has the DNA TGTGCCACACACGATAGGACAGTACGGAATGAAAAACTGTTTTTT. This chain links TRBV28 with TRBJ1-4; maybe TRBD1 (6 bases). The germline V gene encodes CDR1 MDHEN and CDR2 SYDVKM. Trimming removed 10 bases at V and 5 bases at J, with 20 bases between. The CDR3 loop spans 15 amino acids.

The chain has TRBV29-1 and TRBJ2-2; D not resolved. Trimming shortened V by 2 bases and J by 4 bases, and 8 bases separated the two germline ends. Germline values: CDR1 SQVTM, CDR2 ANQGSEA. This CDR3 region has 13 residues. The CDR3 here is CSVEIWATGELFF. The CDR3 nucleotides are TGCAGCGTTGAAATTTGGGCCACCGGGGAGCTGTTTTTT.

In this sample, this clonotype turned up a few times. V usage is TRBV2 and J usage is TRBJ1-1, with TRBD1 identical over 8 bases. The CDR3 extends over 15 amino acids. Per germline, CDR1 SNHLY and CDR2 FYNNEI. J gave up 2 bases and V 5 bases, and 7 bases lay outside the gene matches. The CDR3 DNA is TGTGCCAGCAGTTACCGGACAGGGCGTAACACTGAAGCTTTCTTT. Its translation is CASSYRTGRNTEAFF.

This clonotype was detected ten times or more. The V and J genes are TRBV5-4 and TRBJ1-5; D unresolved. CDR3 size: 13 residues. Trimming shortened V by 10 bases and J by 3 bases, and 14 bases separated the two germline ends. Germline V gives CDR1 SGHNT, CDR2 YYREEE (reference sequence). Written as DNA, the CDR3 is TGTGCCTGGAGTGACACCCCCAATCAGCCCCAGCATTTT. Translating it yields CAWSDTPNQPQHF.

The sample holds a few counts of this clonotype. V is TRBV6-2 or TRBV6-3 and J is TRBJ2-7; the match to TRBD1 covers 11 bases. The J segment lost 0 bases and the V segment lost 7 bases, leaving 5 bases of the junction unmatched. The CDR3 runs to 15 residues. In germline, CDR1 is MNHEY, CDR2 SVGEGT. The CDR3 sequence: CASNTGQGGSYEQYF. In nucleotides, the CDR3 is TGTGCCAGCAACACGGGACAGGGGGGCTCCTACGAGCAGTACTTC.

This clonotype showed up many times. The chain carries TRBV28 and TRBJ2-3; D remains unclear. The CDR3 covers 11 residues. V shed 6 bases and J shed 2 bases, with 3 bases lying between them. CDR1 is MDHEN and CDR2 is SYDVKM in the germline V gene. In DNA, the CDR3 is TGTGCCAGCAGGGACACAGATACGCAGTATTTT. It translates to CASRDTDTQYF.

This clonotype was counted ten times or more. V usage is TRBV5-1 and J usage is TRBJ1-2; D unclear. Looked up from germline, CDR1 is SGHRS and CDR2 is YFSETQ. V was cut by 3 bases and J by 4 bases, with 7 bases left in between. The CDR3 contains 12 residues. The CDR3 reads CASSSSGYGYTF. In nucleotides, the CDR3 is TGCGCCAGCAGCTCTTCAGGCTATGGCTACACCTTC.

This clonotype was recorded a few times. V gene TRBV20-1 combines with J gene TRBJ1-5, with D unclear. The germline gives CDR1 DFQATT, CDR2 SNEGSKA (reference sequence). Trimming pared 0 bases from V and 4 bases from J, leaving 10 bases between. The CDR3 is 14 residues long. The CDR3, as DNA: TGCAGTGCTAGAGATAGTAGCTCAAATCAGCCCCAGCATTTT. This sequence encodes CSARDSSSNQPQHF.

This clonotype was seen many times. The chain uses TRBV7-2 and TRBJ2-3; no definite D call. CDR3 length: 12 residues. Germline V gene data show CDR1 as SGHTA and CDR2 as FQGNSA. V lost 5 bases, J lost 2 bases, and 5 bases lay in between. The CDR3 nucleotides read TGTGCCAGCAGCCCGTTCACAGATACGCAGTATTTT. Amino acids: CASSPFTDTQYF.

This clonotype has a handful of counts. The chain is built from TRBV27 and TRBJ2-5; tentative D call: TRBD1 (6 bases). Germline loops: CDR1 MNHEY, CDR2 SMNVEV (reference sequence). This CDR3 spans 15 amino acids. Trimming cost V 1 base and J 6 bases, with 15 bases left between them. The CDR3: CASSLWGRQEQTQYF. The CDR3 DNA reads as TGTGCCAGCAGTTTATGGGGGCGTCAGGAGCAGACCCAGTACTTC.

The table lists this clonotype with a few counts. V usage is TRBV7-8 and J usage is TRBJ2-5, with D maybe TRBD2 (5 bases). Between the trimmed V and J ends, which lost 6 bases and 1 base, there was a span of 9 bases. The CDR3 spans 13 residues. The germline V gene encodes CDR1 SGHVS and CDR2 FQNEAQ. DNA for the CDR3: TGTGCCAGCAGGGGAGAGTCCCAAGAGACCCAGTACTTC. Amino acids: CASRGESQETQYF. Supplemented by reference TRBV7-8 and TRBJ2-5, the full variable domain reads GAGVSQSPRYKVAKRGQDVALRCDPISGHVSLFWYQQALGQGPEFLTYFQNEAQLDKSGLPSDRFFAERPEGSVSTLKIQRTQQEDSAVYLCASRGESQETQYFGPGTRLLVL.

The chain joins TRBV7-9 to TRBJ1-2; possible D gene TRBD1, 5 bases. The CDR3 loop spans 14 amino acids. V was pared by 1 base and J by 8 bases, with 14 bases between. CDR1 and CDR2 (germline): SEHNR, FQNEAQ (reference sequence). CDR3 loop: CASSLVRGGEGYTF. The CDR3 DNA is TGTGCCAGCAGCTTAGTGAGGGGAGGCGAAGGCTACACCTTC.

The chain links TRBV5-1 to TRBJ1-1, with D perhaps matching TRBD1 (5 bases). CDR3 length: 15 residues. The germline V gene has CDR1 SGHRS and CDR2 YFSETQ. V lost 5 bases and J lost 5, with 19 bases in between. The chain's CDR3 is CASSTLRAGVTEAFF. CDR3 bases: TGCGCCAGCAGTACACTCAGGGCTGGGGTAACTGAAGCTTTCTTT.

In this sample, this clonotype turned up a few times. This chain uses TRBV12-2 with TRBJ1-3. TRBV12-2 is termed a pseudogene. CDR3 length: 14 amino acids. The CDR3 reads CASRRTENGNTIYF. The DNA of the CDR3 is TGTGCAAGTCGCCGAACAGAAAATGGAAACACCATATATTTT.

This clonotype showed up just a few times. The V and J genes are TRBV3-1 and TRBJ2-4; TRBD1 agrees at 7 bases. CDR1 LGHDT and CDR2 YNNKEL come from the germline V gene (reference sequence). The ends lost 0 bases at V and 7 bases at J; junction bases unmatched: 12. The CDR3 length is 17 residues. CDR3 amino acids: CASSQDRIKTGANIQYF. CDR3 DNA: TGTGCCAGCAGCCAAGATCGAATTAAAACAGGGGCTAACATTCAGTACTTC.

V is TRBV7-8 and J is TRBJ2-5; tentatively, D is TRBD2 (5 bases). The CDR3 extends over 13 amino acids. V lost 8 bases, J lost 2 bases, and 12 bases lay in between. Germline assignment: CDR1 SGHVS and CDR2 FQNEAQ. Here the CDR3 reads CASGVGIQETQYF. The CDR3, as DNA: TGTGCCAGCGGAGTCGGGATTCAAGAGACCCAGTACTTC.

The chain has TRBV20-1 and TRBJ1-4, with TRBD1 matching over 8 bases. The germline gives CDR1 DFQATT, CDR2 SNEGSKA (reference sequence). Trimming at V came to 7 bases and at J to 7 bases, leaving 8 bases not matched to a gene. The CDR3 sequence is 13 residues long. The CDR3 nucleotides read TGCAGTGTCTCCGGCACAGGGGGTGAAAAACTGTTTTTT. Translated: CSVSGTGGEKLFF.

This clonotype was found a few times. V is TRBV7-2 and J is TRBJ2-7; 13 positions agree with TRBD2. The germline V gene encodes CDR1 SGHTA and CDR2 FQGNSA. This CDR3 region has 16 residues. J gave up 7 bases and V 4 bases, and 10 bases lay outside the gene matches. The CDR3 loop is CASSYNPTSGRREQYF. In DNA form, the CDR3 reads TGTGCCAGCAGCTATAACCCGACTAGCGGGAGGAGGGAGCAGTACTTC.